The rows below give T cell receptor beta chains drawn from one sample of a study of shared clonotypes between healthy human individuals. Clones were read by immunoSEQ multiplex PCR, and TCRdb kept only the in-frame ones, dropping some. The sample records approximately 320,000 clones, around 87% being singletons. Sequenced: memory CD8+ T cells sorted from blood. The receptors derive from a man between 18 and 29 years old in good health. CDR3s include the opening cysteine and the closing phenylalanine or tryptophan. The order of the fields is CDR3 protein, CDR3 DNA, V gene, clone size, D gene, J gene. The D gene is left open where the match is weak. Size values are once, few and many counts, or a class for expanded clones, and some rows have none.

CSVSTGVDYGYTF,TGCAGCGTTTCGACAGGGGTGGACTATGGCTACACCTTC,TRBV29-1,-,TRBD1,TRBJ1-2
CSVRLAGSTDTQYF,TGCAGCGTTCGACTAGCGGGCAGCACAGATACGCAGTATTTT,TRBV29-1,-,TRBD2,TRBJ2-3
CASSQREMGETQYF,TGCGCCAGCAGCCAGCGGGAGATGGGGGAGACCCAGTACTTC,TRBV4-1,-,TRBD2,TRBJ2-5
CASSALLTVLEEYEQYF,TGTGCCAGCAGTGCACTCTTGACAGTCCTGGAAGAATACGAGCAGTACTTC,TRBV6-1,-,-,TRBJ2-7
CASSSYFRGAAYEQYF,TGTGCCAGCAGCTCCTATTTTAGGGGGGCGGCCTACGAGCAGTACTTC,TRBV7-9,-,-,TRBJ2-7
CASSLEGSAAYEQYF,TGTGCCAGCAGCTTAGAAGGGAGTGCCGCCTACGAGCAGTACTTC,TRBV13,-,-,TRBJ2-7
CASSLVGTAYNEQFF,TGTGCCAGCAGCTTAGTAGGGACAGCTTACAATGAGCAGTTCTTC,TRBV7-6,-,TRBD1,TRBJ2-1
CASSPWTNQETQYF,TGTGCCAGCAGCCCATGGACTAATCAAGAGACCCAGTACTTC,TRBV7-2,-,-,TRBJ2-5
CASSPPITNTEAFF,TGTGCCAGCAGCCCCCCCATAACGAACACTGAAGCTTTCTTT,TRBV13,-,-,TRBJ1-1
CASSSGQGIYEQYF,TGTGCCAGCAGCTCGGGACAGGGGATCTACGAGCAGTACTTC,TRBV5-4,-,TRBD1,TRBJ2-7
CASSLGRGYEQYF,TGTGCCAGCAGTTTAGGCAGGGGGTACGAGCAGTACTTC,TRBV27,-,TRBD1,TRBJ2-7
CASSPRQGAQTGELFF,TGTGCCAGCAGCCCAAGACAGGGGGCGCAAACCGGGGAGCTGTTTTTT,TRBV7-3,few,TRBD1,TRBJ2-2
CASSGDRAKGTQIYNEQFF,TGTGCCAGCAGCGGCGACAGGGCAAAGGGGACTCAAATTTACAATGAGCAGTTCTTC,TRBV13,-,-,TRBJ2-1
CAWRRGIVKSLPNEQFF,TGTGCCTGGAGAAGGGGCATAGTAAAGTCCCTCCCCAATGAGCAGTTCTTC,TRBV30,once,-,TRBJ2-1
CASSFSSRNTEAFF,TGTGCCAGCAGCTTCTCTAGCCGGAACACTGAAGCTTTCTTT,TRBV11-2,-,-,TRBJ1-1
CASSVAGAATYEQYF,TGTGCCAGCAGCGTAGCAGGGGCGGCTACCTACGAGCAGTACTTC,TRBV9,-,-,TRBJ2-7
CASSSTSMNTEAFF,TGTGCCAGCAGCTCCACATCCATGAACACTGAAGCTTTCTTT,TRBV5-4,once,-,TRBJ1-1
CAWTYESGIRQFF,TGTGCCTGGACCTATGAATCAGGGATTCGGCAGTTCTTC,TRBV30,-,-,TRBJ2-1
CASSIVAGSGYTF,TGTGCCAGTAGTATAGTAGCAGGGAGTGGCTACACCTTC,TRBV19,once,-,TRBJ1-2
CASADRASRNQPQHF,TGTGCCTCCGCGGACAGGGCTTCGCGCAATCAGCCCCAGCATTTT,TRBV30,few,TRBD1,TRBJ1-5
CAVDRGGTEAFF,TGTGCCGTAGACAGGGGGGGCACTGAAGCTTTCTTT,TRBV2,once,TRBD1,TRBJ1-1
CASSYIWDRFYEQYF,TGTGCCAGCAGTTATATTTGGGACAGATTTTACGAGCAGTACTTC,TRBV6-6,-,TRBD1,TRBJ2-7
CASSGVTDTQYF,TGTGCCAGCAGCGGAGTCACAGATACGCAGTATTTT,TRBV6-5,-,-,TRBJ2-3
CASSQVVSDYGYTF,TGCGCCAGCAGCCAAGTTGTCTCCGATTATGGCTACACCTTC,TRBV4-1,-,-,TRBJ1-2
CSVERDSNIQYF,TGCAGCGTTGAAAGAGACAGCAACATTCAGTACTTC,TRBV29-1,many,-,TRBJ2-4
CASSELGQGMNTEAFF,TGTGCCAGCAGTGAATTAGGGCAGGGGATGAACACTGAAGCTTTCTTT,TRBV25-1,-,-,TRBJ1-1
CASSVGAASTDTQYF,TGTGCCAGCAGCGTAGGGGCAGCTAGCACAGATACGCAGTATTTT,TRBV25-1,once,-,TRBJ2-3
CAVSGDRGLLNTEAFF,TGTGCCGTATCGGGGGACAGGGGGCTTTTGAACACTGAAGCTTTCTTT,TRBV28,-,TRBD1,TRBJ1-1
CSVLWTYGYTF,TGCAGCGTGCTATGGACCTATGGCTACACCTTC,TRBV29-1,few,-,TRBJ1-2
CASSAPRGQGDTEAFF,TGTGCCAGCAGCGCACCGAGGGGGCAAGGTGACACTGAAGCTTTCTTT,TRBV9,many,TRBD1,TRBJ1-1
CASSYGAGANVLTF,TGTGCCAGCAGTTACGGAGCTGGGGCCAACGTCCTGACTTTC,TRBV6-6,-,-,TRBJ2-6
CASSDQGFNEQFF,TGTGCCAGCAGTGACCAGGGGTTTAATGAGCAGTTCTTC,TRBV25-1,-,-,TRBJ2-1
CASSQRGGYEQYF,TGCGCCAGCAGCCAACGGGGGGGCTACGAGCAGTACTTC,TRBV4-1,-,TRBD2,TRBJ2-7
CASSEGQTYEQYF,TGCGCCAGCAGCGAGGGACAGACCTACGAGCAGTACTTC,TRBV10-1,-,TRBD1,TRBJ2-7
CASSVAHNGNYGYTF,TGTGCCAGCAGCGTAGCGCATAATGGAAACTATGGCTACACCTTC,TRBV9,many,-,TRBJ1-2
CASSGGQGRAEAQYF,TGTGCCAGCAGTGGCGGACAGGGCCGGGCCGAGGCCCAGTACTTC,TRBV6-1,-,TRBD1,TRBJ2-5
CASSLGPTKGKGNEQFF,TGTGCCAGCAGCTTAGGACCGACTAAAGGTAAAGGAAATGAGCAGTTCTTC,TRBV7-4,-,-,TRBJ2-1
CASSSSLASGEQYF,TGTGCCAGCAGTTCCTCATTAGCAAGTGGGGAGCAGTACTTC,TRBV28,-,-,TRBJ2-7
CAISGGAGDGYTF,TGTGCCATCAGTGGCGGGGCAGGGGATGGCTACACCTTC,TRBV10-3,once,-,TRBJ1-2
CASIGGSTDTQYF,TGTGCCAGCATCGGGGGGAGCACAGATACGCAGTATTTT,TRBV27,-,TRBD2,TRBJ2-3
CASSLVRGLYQETQYF,TGTGCCAGCAGCTTAGTTAGGGGACTCTACCAAGAGACCCAGTACTTC,TRBV7-8,-,-,TRBJ2-5
CASSQKLIWGYTSYEQYF,TGCGCCAGCAGCCAAAAACTCATATGGGGCTATACTTCCTACGAGCAGTACTTC,TRBV4-3,-,-,TRBJ2-7
CASRDPGVYNEQFF,TGTGCCAGCCGGGACCCGGGGGTCTACAATGAGCAGTTCTTC,TRBV6-5,few,-,TRBJ2-1
CASSLAQEELLETQYF,TGTGCCAGCAGCTTAGCCCAAGAGGAACTTTTAGAGACCCAGTACTTC,TRBV7-9,-,-,TRBJ2-5
CASSLGWADTQYF,TGCGCCAGCAGCTTGGGGTGGGCAGATACGCAGTATTTT,TRBV5-1,-,-,TRBJ2-3
CASTSGARETQYF,TGTGCCAGCACCTCGGGAGCCCGGGAGACCCAGTACTTC,TRBV5-4,-,-,TRBJ2-5